The 8 T cell receptor beta chains reported below all come from one sample, sequenced in a study of blood T cell repertoires in COVID-19. Clones were read by immunoSEQ multiplex PCR, and TCRdb kept only the in-frame ones, dropping some. The sample lists a few hundred thousand clones; about 89% were seen once. The source material was peripheral blood. The receptors were sampled from a man in his forties or fifties with acute or convalescent COVID-19.

V and J are TRBV7-9 and TRBJ2-1; 10 nucleotides line up with TRBD1. This CDR3 comprises 15 residues. CDR1 is SEHNR and CDR2 is FQNEAQ in the germline V gene (reference sequence). The V and J ends lost 4 bases and 7 bases, in that order; junction bases with no gene match: 7. DNA for the CDR3: TGTGCCAGCAGCTCGGGACAGGGGTTTTCGAATGAGCAGTTCTTC. Amino acid sequence: CASSSGQGFSNEQFF.

The gene calls are TRBV6-2 or TRBV6-3 and TRBJ2-7, with a tentative D call TRBD1 (7 bases). Germline values: CDR1 MNHEY, CDR2 SVGEGT. This CDR3 is 14 amino acids long. V was trimmed by 6 bases and J by 4 bases, leaving 16 bases between them. The CDR3 coding sequence is TGTGCCAGCAGCCCCAGGGGGGTGGTTTACGAGCAGTACTTC. Its protein is CASSPRGVVYEQYF.

The gene calls are TRBV6-8 and TRBJ2-7; 8 bases line up with TRBD1. V lost 4 bases and J lost 3; bases outside the gene matches: 5. The length of the CDR3 is 14 residues. Germline loops: CDR1 MNHGY, CDR2 SAAAGT. The CDR3 loop is CASSLDRALYEQYF. The CDR3 DNA reads as TGTGCCAGCAGTTTGGACAGGGCCCTCTACGAGCAGTACTTC.

V and J are TRBV2 and TRBJ1-1; no definite D call. V dropped 6 bases and J dropped 5 bases, with 16 bases sitting between them. There are 14 residues in the CDR3. Per the germline V gene, CDR1 is SNHLY and CDR2 is FYNNEI. The CDR3 sequence: CASRLSLLMTEAFF. In DNA, the CDR3 is TGTGCCAGCAGACTAAGTCTGTTGATGACTGAAGCTTTCTTT.

The V call is TRBV28, the J call TRBJ1-6; 10 bases agree with TRBD1. The V gene end was trimmed by 5 bases and the J gene end by 10 bases; junction bases not matched to a gene: 8. Germline V gives CDR1 MDHEN, CDR2 SYDVKM. This CDR3 is built from 15 residues. The CDR3 DNA sequence: TGTGCCAGCAGTACCCAGACAGGGGGCGGCTCACCCCTCCACTTT. Amino acids: CASSTQTGGGSPLHF. The complete variable domain, with remaining parts taken from reference TRBV28 and TRBJ1-6, reads DVKVTQSSRYLVKRTGEKVFLECVQDMDHENMFWYRQDPGLGLRLIYFSYDVKMKEKGDIPEGYSVSREKKERFSLILESASTNQTSMYLCASSTQTGGGSPLHFGNGTRLTVT.

About this clone itself: The junction departs from the called germline gene at one end, perhaps through a read error. The J gene is TRBJ1-2, the V gene TRBV12-3 or TRBV12-4; TRBD1 is a possible D gene (6 bases). The CDR3 covers 13 residues. CDR3 coding DNA: TGTGCCAGCAGTCTAGCGGGGGCCGACGGCTACACCTTC. Encoded protein: CASSLAGADGYTF.

In its sample, this clone was seen a few times. This rearrangement joins TRBV12-3 or TRBV12-4 to TRBJ2-5; unclear D gene. The CDR3 has 13 residues. V lost 5 bases and J 2 bases, leaving 9 bases between the germline ends. CDR3 protein: CASSPQNQETQYF. The CDR3 nucleotides read TGTGCCAGCAGTCCCCAGAATCAAGAGACCCAGTACTTC.

This clone was found a few times. This chain uses TRBV9 with TRBJ1-4; D is undetermined. Trimming took off 3 bases at V and 2 bases at J, with 11 bases between the two ends. Germline CDR1 and CDR2: SGDLS and YYNGEE. The CDR3 extends over 15 amino acids. CDR3 DNA: TGTGCCAGCAGCGCCACGACACTTACTAATGAAAAACTGTTTTTT. Its translation: CASSATTLTNEKLFF.